The 26 T cell receptor beta chains given below trace back to one sample, sequenced in a study of radiation and T cells in renal cell carcinoma (dated by TCRdb to between 2020 and 2021). What this sample's time point label stands for: blood 2 weeks post-SBRT. Read against the paper, the sample's treatment or condition label means: 15 Gy SBRT to primary tumor, nephrectomy 4 weeks later. The library was generated by the immunoSEQ multiplex PCR assay. TCRdb limited this immuneACCESS table to in-frame rearrangements with V and J called. A share of clones is missing; checked studies link under half to unresolved V genes, and the rest is unexplained. Present in this sample are about 150,000 clones, approximately 86% of which were seen just once. Of the sample, 10% to 15% falls within the top ten clones. Sequencing was performed on blood, taken from a patient whose treatment included radiotherapy and nephrectomy. These receptors all stem from a woman aged 50 to 60 with renal cell carcinoma.

V gene TRBV7-4 combines with J gene TRBJ2-7; D is possibly TRBD1 or TRBD2 (5 bases each). The CDR3 has 15 amino acids. Looked up from germline, CDR1 is SGHVT and CDR2 is SQSDAQ. V lost 4 bases and J lost 2, with 15 bases in between. The CDR3 nucleotides are TGTGCCAGCAGCTGGGGCAGGGAGTCCACCTACGAGCAGTACTTC. This gives the protein CASSWGRESTYEQYF. The full variable domain, completed using reference TRBV7-4 and TRBJ2-7, is GAGVSQSPRYKVAKRGRDVALRCDSISGHVTLYWYRQTLGQGSEVLTYSQSDAQRDKSGRPSGRFSAERPERSVSTLKIQRTEQGDSAVYLCASSWGRESTYEQYFGPGTRLTVT.

This clone was seen only a few times. This rearrangement joins TRBV7-9 to TRBJ1-5; D possibly corresponds to TRBD1 (5 bases). The CDR3 has 16 amino acids. V was trimmed by 2 bases and J by 4 bases, leaving 15 bases between them. The germline gives CDR1 SEHNR, CDR2 FQNEAQ (reference sequence). This chain's CDR3 is CASSLSWGERNQPQHF. The CDR3 nucleotides are TGTGCCAGCAGCTTAAGTTGGGGGGAAAGGAATCAGCCCCAGCATTTT.

This clone was counted a single time. This chain uses TRBV12-5 with TRBJ2-5, with unresolved D. V lost 5 bases, J lost 5 bases, and 6 bases lay in between. Per the germline V gene, CDR1 is LGHNT and CDR2 is FRNRAP. The CDR3 loop spans 11 amino acids. CDR3 DNA: TGTGCTAGTGGTATCGAGGAGACCCAGTACTTC. This encodes CASGIEETQYF.

V is TRBV5-1 and J is TRBJ1-2; D unclear. Germline V gene lookup returns CDR1 SGHRS and CDR2 YFSETQ. The V end was cut by 1 base, the J end by 7 bases, with 11 bases between. This CDR3 has 13 amino acids. This CDR3 is CASSLLGSSGYTF. Here the CDR3 DNA reads TGCGCCAGCAGCTTGTTAGGTTCAAGTGGCTACACCTTC.

The V and J genes are TRBV6-6 and TRBJ2-7, with 7 bases that match TRBD1. This CDR3 region has 13 residues. The J segment lost 6 bases and the V segment lost 5 bases, leaving 7 bases of the junction unmatched. Germline loops: CDR1 MNHNY, CDR2 SVGAGI (reference sequence). CDR3 sequence (DNA): TGTGCCAGCAGTACCGACAGGGTCCGCGAGCAGTACTTC. Residues: CASSTDRVREQYF.

DNA of the CDR3: TGCGCCAGCAGCGAAGAACGGGCAAATTCACCCCTCCACTTT. Its translation: CASSEERANSPLHF. The rearrangement uses TRBV5-1 and TRBJ1-6; unclear D gene. V lost 4 bases and J 7 bases, leaving 12 bases between the germline ends. Germline CDR1 and CDR2: SGHRS and YFSETQ. The CDR3 contains 14 residues.

This clone has a handful of counts. The chain employs TRBV4-2 and TRBJ1-2; tentative D call: TRBD1 (5 bases). Trimming cost V 2 bases and J 4 bases, with 11 bases left between them. The CDR3 runs 14 residues. From germline, CDR1 is LGHNA and CDR2 YNFKEQ. CDR3 in amino acids: CASSQRDQGYGYTF. The CDR3 nucleotides are TGTGCCAGCAGCCAAAGGGATCAGGGCTATGGCTACACCTTC.

Concerning this clone itself: Mismatch with germline at one junction end may stem from a read error. The genes are TRBV6-5 and TRBJ1-6; D gene uncertain. This CDR3 has 15 residues. The germline V gene has CDR1 MNHEY and CDR2 SVGAGI. The CDR3 loop is CASSSRASNNSPLHF. In nucleotides, the CDR3 is TGTGCCAGCAGTTCCCGGGCCTCCAATAATTCACCCCTCCACTTT.

This sequence joins TRBV21-1 and TRBJ1-2; the table's D call, TRBD1, has no DNA check behind it. TRBV21-1 corresponds to a pseudogene. This CDR3 is built from 18 residues. The CDR3 here is CASSKRASGTNLVYGYTF. Written as DNA, the CDR3 is TGTGCCAGCAGCAAAAGGGCCTCCGGGACAAACCTTGTCTATGGCTACACCTTC.

V usage is TRBV27 and J usage is TRBJ1-1, with D unresolved. CDR3 length equals 14 residues. CDR1 is MNHEY and CDR2 is SMNVEV in the germline V gene (reference sequence). Trimming shortened V by 4 bases and J by 1 base, and 10 bases separated the two germline ends. The CDR3 DNA follows: TGTGCCAGCAGTTCTGCAGGTTCGAACACTGAAGCTTTCTTT. Translation gives CASSSAGSNTEAFF.

The chain links TRBV19 to TRBJ1-1, with 7 nucleotides matching TRBD1. The CDR3 is 16 residues long. CDR1 LNHDA and CDR2 SQIVND come from the germline V gene (reference sequence). Trimming removed 3 bases from V and 6 bases from J; junction bases left unmatched: 13. The CDR3 reads CASSMGDSLGTAEAFF. The CDR3 DNA reads TGTGCCAGTAGTATGGGGGACAGTCTAGGGACCGCTGAAGCTTTCTTT.

The rearrangement joins TRBV5-4 to TRBJ1-6; 8 bases align to TRBD1. CDR3 length: 16 amino acids. The V gene's germline CDR1 is SGHNT and CDR2 YYREEE (reference sequence). The trim removed 3 bases at V and 9 bases at J, leaving 11 bases unmatched. CDR3 protein: CASSSAGTGDGSPLHF. Here the CDR3 DNA reads TGTGCCAGCAGCTCCGCCGGGACAGGAGACGGTTCACCCCTCCACTTT.

This clone has a handful of counts. The rearrangement links TRBV18 to TRBJ2-5, with TRBD1 matching 9 bases. Germline CDR1 and CDR2: KGHSH and LQKENI. V gave up 3 bases and J gave up 5 bases; unmatched junction bases: 13. The CDR3 extends over 17 amino acids. In DNA form, the CDR3 reads TGTGCCAGCTCACCTCGATCAACAGGGGGCGCAGGGGAGACCCAGTACTTC. Translation: CASSPRSTGGAGETQYF.

For this clone: Other DNA sequences of this sample code for an identical CDR3. The gene calls are TRBV19 and TRBJ2-7, with TRBD1 matching over 7 bases. This CDR3 spans 13 amino acids. Trimming cost V 4 bases and J 1 base; bases outside gene matches: 1. Germline loops: CDR1 LNHDA, CDR2 SQIVND (reference sequence). The CDR3 loop is CASSRTGSYEQYF. The CDR3 DNA reads as TGTGCCAGTAGTAGGACAGGTTCCTACGAGCAGTACTTC.

The chain couples TRBV2 to TRBJ2-3; 8 positions match TRBD2. Per the germline V gene, CDR1 is SNHLY and CDR2 is FYNNEI. The junction had 6 bases not matched to a gene; V was cut back by 10 bases and J by 0 bases. This CDR3 is 14 amino acids long. The CDR3 is CATLTSASTDTQYF. The CDR3 DNA is TGTGCCACCTTGACTAGCGCCAGCACAGATACGCAGTATTTT. The whole variable domain, remainder taken from reference TRBV2 and TRBJ2-3, is EPEVTQTPSHQVTQMGQEVILRCVPISNHLYFYWYRQILGQKVEFLVSFYNNEISEKSEIFDDQFSVERPDGSNFTLKIRSTKLEDSAMYFCATLTSASTDTQYFGPGTRLTVL.

The chain combines TRBV9 with TRBJ2-2; D uncertain. CDR1 SGDLS and CDR2 YYNGEE come from the germline V gene. This CDR3 has 13 amino acids. V was clipped by 2 bases and J by 6 bases, with 8 bases between them. CDR3 protein: CASSVYKAGELFF. The DNA of the CDR3 is TGTGCCAGCAGCGTGTACAAAGCCGGGGAGCTGTTTTTT.

The rearrangement uses TRBV7-9 and TRBJ1-1; TRBD1 aligns across 7 bases. The CDR3 is 17 residues long. Looked up from germline, CDR1 is SEHNR and CDR2 is FQNEAQ (reference sequence). J was trimmed by 0 bases and V by 5 bases; bases with no gene match: 12. The chain's CDR3 is CASSPPTGLAMNTEAFF. In DNA, the CDR3 is TGTGCCAGCAGCCCTCCGACAGGGTTGGCGATGAACACTGAAGCTTTCTTT.

The genes are TRBV15 and TRBJ1-1; 7 nucleotides align to TRBD1. V gave up 1 base and J gave up 0 bases; unmatched junction bases: 8. The CDR3 covers 17 residues. Germline loops: CDR1 LNHNV, CDR2 YYDKDF (reference sequence). CDR3 loop: CATSRVSRTGLNTEAFF. The DNA of the CDR3 is TGTGCCACCAGCAGAGTCTCCCGGACAGGATTGAACACTGAAGCTTTCTTT.

V usage is TRBV7-2 and J usage is TRBJ1-4; TRBD1 agrees at 9 bases. The CDR3 spans 15 residues. Germline CDR1 reads SGHTA; CDR2 reads FQGNSA. V shed 6 bases, J shed 0 bases, and the junction held 2 bases outside the gene matches. The CDR3 protein is CASSRQGATNEKLFF. The CDR3 nucleotides are TGTGCCAGCAGTCGACAGGGGGCAACTAATGAAAAACTGTTTTTT.

The chain links TRBV19 to TRBJ1-2; D remains ambiguous. The germline gives CDR1 LNHDA, CDR2 SQIVND (reference sequence). The CDR3 covers 14 residues. V was trimmed by 10 bases and J by 3 bases, leaving 18 bases between them. CDR3 DNA: TGTGCCACCTCATCCCAGGTTGGGCACTATGGCTACACCTTC. This codes for CATSSQVGHYGYTF. The variable domain in full, with the rest retrieved from reference TRBV19 and TRBJ1-2, is DGGITQSPKYLFRKEGQNVTLSCEQNLNHDAMYWYRQDPGQGLRLIYYSQIVNDFQKGDIAEGYSVSREKKESFPLTVTSAQKNPTAFYLCATSSQVGHYGYTFGSGTRLTVV.

This clone was detected a few times. J is TRBJ1-4 and V is TRBV18; D not certain. Trimming left V 5 bases short and J 2 bases short, with 9 bases between. Germline V gene data show CDR1 as KGHSH and CDR2 as LQKENI. The CDR3 length is 14 residues. In nucleotides, the CDR3 is TGTGCCAGCTCATATGGAGGGACTAATGAAAAACTGTTTTTT. This codes for CASSYGGTNEKLFF.

V usage is TRBV7-2 and J usage is TRBJ1-2; tentative D call: TRBD1 (5 bases). V gave up 7 bases and J gave up 8 bases, with 26 bases separating them. CDR3 length: 16 residues. Germline CDR1 is SGHTA and CDR2 is FQGNSA. The CDR3 bases are TGTGCCAGCACCCCCCCCAAAAGCCGGGACCTTGGAGGCTACACCTTC. As protein: CASTPPKSRDLGGYTF.

This chain joins TRBV6-6 and TRBJ1-6; 9 bases line up with TRBD1. Germline V gives CDR1 MNHNY, CDR2 SVGAGI (reference sequence). The CDR3 runs 13 residues. J was trimmed by 10 bases and V by 9 bases; bases with no gene match: 7. CDR3 residues: CASWTGVGSPLHF. The CDR3 DNA reads TGTGCCAGTTGGACAGGGGTAGGATCACCCCTCCACTTT.

V is TRBV19 and J is TRBJ1-2; D call uncertain. Per germline, CDR1 LNHDA and CDR2 SQIVND (reference sequence). CDR3 length equals 11 residues. Trimming cost V 6 bases and J 8 bases, with 10 bases left between them. The CDR3 loop reads CASRRGGGYTF. CDR3 sequence (DNA): TGTGCCAGTAGACGAGGAGGAGGCTACACCTTC.

The chain links TRBV5-1 to TRBJ1-5; D is perhaps TRBD1 (5 bases). This CDR3 region has 13 residues. V was trimmed by 1 base and J by 6 bases, leaving 8 bases between them. CDR1 is SGHRS and CDR2 is YFSETQ in the germline V gene. CDR3 in DNA: TGCGCCAGCAGCTTGAGGGGAGCTCAGCCCCAGCATTTT. Amino acids: CASSLRGAQPQHF.

The J gene is TRBJ2-3, the V gene TRBV4-2, with 8 positions matching TRBD2. This CDR3 comprises 16 residues. Germline loops: CDR1 LGHNA, CDR2 YNFKEQ. Trimming cost V 6 bases and J 2 bases; bases outside gene matches: 10. The CDR3 reads CASRPDGTRNTDTQYF. The DNA for the CDR3 is TGTGCCAGCAGACCTGATGGGACTAGAAACACAGATACGCAGTATTTT.